The rows below give T cell receptor beta chains drawn from one sample of a study of blood T cells in healthy people across ages. TCRdb recomputed calls from the 5' RACE reads with MiXCR, one row per CDR3 protein. The sample shows some 550,000 distinct CDR3 sequences, roughly 48% of them seen only once. Sequencing was carried out using blood. Receptors originate from a man of 80 years or more in good health. The CDR3 runs from the conserved cysteine through the conserved F or W. A D gene is named only where the DNA matches it firmly. Not all rows give a size; the values are once, few, many and, for expanded clones, a class.

>TRBV20-1|TRBJ2-3|few|TRBD1
TGCAGTGCTGGGACAGGGGGCTTTAGCACAGATACGCAGTATTTT
CSAGTGGFSTDTQYF
>TRBV6-5|TRBJ2-3|many|.
TGTGCCAGCAGTTATGACAGGAAAACAGATACGCAGTATTTT
CASSYDRKTDTQYF
>TRBV7-9|TRBJ1-4|.|TRBD1
TGTGCCAGCAGCTTACGAAGACAGGGTTTCGCGAGTGAAAAACTGTTTTTT
CASSLRRQGFASEKLFF
>TRBV20-1|TRBJ2-5|.|.
TGCAGTGCTAGTCTCAGAGGGGTCGGGGTAAAAGAGACCCAGTACTTC
CSASLRGVGVKETQYF
>TRBV4-1|TRBJ2-2|.|.
TGCGCCAGCAGCCCGGGGCTGAGGCCCGGGGAGCTGTTTTTT
CASSPGLRPGELFF
>TRBV7-8|TRBJ2-7|.|.
TGTGCCAGCACCTTGGGGCTCAGCTCCTACGAGCAGTACTTC
CASTLGLSSYEQYF
>TRBV6-1|TRBJ2-7|.|.
TGTGCCAGCAGTGCCTCTAGCGCCAGGGGTATCTACGAGCAGTACTTC
CASSASSARGIYEQYF
>TRBV24-1|TRBJ2-1|once|TRBD2
TGTGCCACCAGTGGAGCATTCGGGACTAGCGGCCCCAATGAGCAGTTCTTC
CATSGAFGTSGPNEQFF
>TRBV7-2|TRBJ2-1|.|.
TGTGCCAGCAGCTTACATACTTCGAATGAGCAGTTCTTC
CASSLHTSNEQFF
>TRBV6-5|TRBJ1-1|.|TRBD1
TGTGCCAGCAGTTACTCGACAGGGGGCCGGACTGAAGCTTTCTTT
CASSYSTGGRTEAFF
>TRBV7-9|TRBJ2-6|few|.
TGTGCCAGCAGACCCCAGGGGTCTGGGGCCAACGTCCTGACTTTC
CASRPQGSGANVLTF
>TRBV6-5|TRBJ2-7|.|.
TGTGCCAGCAGGGGTAGCTCCTACAATGAGCAGTACTTC
CASRGSSYNEQYF
>TRBV7-3|TRBJ2-1|.|TRBD2
TGTGCCAGCAGCTTTTCACTAGCGGCTTTATACAATGAGCAGTTCTTC
CASSFSLAALYNEQFF
>TRBV29-1|TRBJ2-1|.|.
TGCAGCGTGTCCCCCAGCGACAATGAGCAGTTCTTC
CSVSPSDNEQFF
>TRBV6-2/TRBV6-3|TRBJ2-7|.|.
TGTGCCAGCGGCCCACATGTTTACGAGCAGTACTTC
CASGPHVYEQYF
>TRBV3-1|TRBJ1-2|.|.
TGTGCCAGCAGCCAGAATTCGGACAGCCGATGGTATGGCTACACCTTC
CASSQNSDSRWYGYTF
>TRBV30|TRBJ1-2|.|.
TGTGCCTGGAGAAGAGATGGCTACACCTTC
CAWRRDGYTF
>TRBV29-1|TRBJ1-1|.|.
TGCAGCGTCGGAGCTGTCGGGGGCTCTGAAGCTTTCTTT
CSVGAVGGSEAFF
>TRBV4-1|TRBJ2-7|.|.
TGCGCCAGCAGCCAATTGGGGGGTTCCTACGAGCAGTACTTC
CASSQLGGSYEQYF
>TRBV7-2|TRBJ1-6|few|.
TGTGCCAGCAGCTTTTCAGTTGGGGGGGAGAAGTCACCCCTCCACTTT
CASSFSVGGEKSPLHF
>TRBV6-6|TRBJ2-1|many|.
TGTGCCAGCAGTCTCCAGGGAATCTACAATGAGCAGTTCTTC
CASSLQGIYNEQFF
>TRBV7-2|TRBJ2-7|.|TRBD2
TGTGCCAGCAGCCCCTGGCTAGCGGGGGACAATGAGCAGTACTTC
CASSPWLAGDNEQYF
>TRBV7-2|TRBJ1-2|few|.
TGTGCCAGCAGCTTGAACGCAGGCATCTTCGGCTACACCTTC
CASSLNAGIFGYTF
>TRBV7-2|TRBJ2-2|.|TRBD2
TGTGCCAGCAGCTTAGGACTAGCGGGAAGCACCGGGGAGCTGTTTTTT
CASSLGLAGSTGELFF
>TRBV3-1|TRBJ2-7|few|.
TGTGCCAGCAGCCAAGCCGGGACAAGGAGCTCCTACGAGCAGTACTTC
CASSQAGTRSSYEQYF
>TRBV6-5|TRBJ2-3|.|.
TGTGCCACGTCAGAGGCTGGGGCAGATACGCAGTATTTT
CATSEAGADTQYF
>TRBV15|TRBJ2-1|few|.
TGTGCCACCAGCAGGGTGGAGAGGAATGAGCAGTTCTTC
CATSRVERNEQFF
>TRBV12-3/TRBV12-4|TRBJ2-1|.|TRBD1
TGTGCCAGCAGTCGGACAGGGGTTAATAATGAGCAGTTCTTC
CASSRTGVNNEQFF
>TRBV21-1|TRBJ2-3|.|.
TGTGCCAGGGGATCTATCACAGATACGCAGTATTTT
CARGSITDTQYF
>TRBV7-2|TRBJ2-2|few|TRBD2
TGTGCCAGCAGCCCGGTACTAGCGACTACCGGGGAGCTGTTTTTT
CASSPVLATTGELFF
>TRBV20-1|TRBJ2-3|few|.
TGCAGTGCTAGCCTGAGTCCGGGACTCACAGATACGCAGTATTTT
CSASLSPGLTDTQYF
>TRBV7-2|TRBJ2-1|few|TRBD2
TGTGCCAGCAGCCTGGGACTAGCAGTTGGTGAGCAGTTCTTC
CASSLGLAVGEQFF
>TRBV11-3|TRBJ2-7|.|.
TGTGCCAGCAGCTACCGGGACACGGGAAACGACGAGCAGTACTTC
CASSYRDTGNDEQYF
>TRBV2|TRBJ1-1|.|.
TGTGCCAGCAGCACAGCGTTGAACACTGAAGCTTTCTTT
CASSTALNTEAFF
>TRBV29-1|TRBJ2-1|.|.
TGCAGCGTTGGTAGCTATGAGCAGTTCTTC
CSVGSYEQFF
>TRBV20-1|TRBJ2-7|once|.
TGCAGTGCTAGAAGGGGCCAGGGATGGTACGAGCAGTACTTC
CSARRGQGWYEQYF
>TRBV7-6|TRBJ2-1|few|TRBD2
TGTGCCAGCAGCTTAGACCCCCCCGGACTAGCGGGCTTTTGGGGTGAGCAGTTCTTC
CASSLDPPGLAGFWGEQFF